This T cell receptor (beta chain) was observed in a study of cytomegalovirus exposure and HLA in healthy donors. The table lists this clone with a count of one. Antigen specificity is unknown. It was with 60 Vbeta and 13 Jbeta primers that the PCR ran. Only in-frame clones appear in the TCRdb table, and some are missing; sequencing was by immunoSEQ multiplex PCR. Among over 150,000 clones listed, around 80% were seen once. The germline V and J ends were trimmed by 1 base and 5 bases, with 17 bases remaining between them. The CDR3 totals 17 residues. In germline, CDR1 is LNHNV, CDR2 YYDKDF (reference sequence). Whole-study results and caveats: Reported performance of the classifier showed diagnosis of cytomegalovirus status with high specificity and sensitivity. The study recorded about 160 TCR beta chains that were cytomegalovirus-associated.

The TCR comes from a woman aged 30 to 39 in good health and CMV-seropositive. Sample: PBMCs. The chain combines TRBV15 with TRBJ1-4; maybe TRBD1 (6 bases). CDR3 sequence: CATSRAATTGMNEKLFF. CDR3 sequence (DNA): TGTGCCACCAGCAGAGCGGCCACGACAGGAATGAATGAAAAACTGTTTTTT.